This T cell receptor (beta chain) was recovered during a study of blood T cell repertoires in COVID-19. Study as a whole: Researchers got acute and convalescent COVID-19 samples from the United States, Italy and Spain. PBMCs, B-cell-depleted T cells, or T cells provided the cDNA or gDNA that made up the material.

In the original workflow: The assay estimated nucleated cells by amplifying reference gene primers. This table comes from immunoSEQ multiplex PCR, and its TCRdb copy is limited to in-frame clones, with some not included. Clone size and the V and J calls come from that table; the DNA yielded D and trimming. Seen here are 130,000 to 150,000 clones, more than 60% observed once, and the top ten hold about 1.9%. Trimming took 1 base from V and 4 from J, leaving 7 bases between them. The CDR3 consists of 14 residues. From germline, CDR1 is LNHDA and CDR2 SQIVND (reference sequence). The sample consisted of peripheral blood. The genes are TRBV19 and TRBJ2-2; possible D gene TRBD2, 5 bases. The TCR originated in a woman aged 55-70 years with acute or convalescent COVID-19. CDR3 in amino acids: CASSIAGGTGELFF. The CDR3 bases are TGTGCCAGTAGTATAGCCGGAGGCACCGGGGAGCTGTTTTTT.